Listed below are T cell receptor beta chains from one sample, sequenced in a study of cytomegalovirus exposure and HLA in healthy donors. Sequencing was performed with immunoSEQ multiplex PCR; in TCRdb, only in-frame clones are kept and a portion is missing. The sample has approximately 79,000 clones. The source material was PBMCs. Receptor source: a boy aged 5-17 years in good health and CMV-seronegative. CDR3s include the opening cysteine and the closing phenylalanine or tryptophan. The order of the fields is V gene, J gene, CDR3 protein.

>TRBV19|TRBJ1-1
CASRRGYTNTEAFF
>TRBV6-1|TRBJ1-5
CASSATGTGSNQPQHF
>TRBV13|TRBJ1-2
CASSSPGQGVYGYTF
>TRBV19|TRBJ2-2
CASSMSSGRGTGELFF
>TRBV28|TRBJ2-2
CASTGTGTGELFF
>TRBV18|TRBJ1-1
CASSVRENTEAFF
>TRBV6-5|TRBJ1-5
CASSYSAGGGNQPQHF
>TRBV6-5|TRBJ1-2
CASSYSSPRRDGYTF
>TRBV11-2|TRBJ2-3
CASSSYPKDTQYF
>TRBV9|TRBJ1-6
CASSEAPYQGAGRSYNSPLHF
>TRBV6-5|TRBJ2-7
CASSYESGGLDEQYF
>TRBV2|TRBJ1-5
CASSLRGSGQPQHF
>TRBV7-9|TRBJ2-1
CASSLVAGRYNEQFF
>TRBV4-1|TRBJ1-2
CASSHRDSGYTF
>TRBV4-3|TRBJ1-4
CASSQRGPDRGEGSSEKLFF
>TRBV29-1|TRBJ2-7
CSVEVPGLADYEQSF
>TRBV6-1|TRBJ2-7
CASRLVPGTICEQYF
>TRBV5-1|TRBJ2-3
CASSWGGGSTDTQYF
>TRBV6-6|TRBJ2-7
CASSGDTNSYEQYF
>TRBV30|TRBJ1-1
CAWSHRAGEAFF